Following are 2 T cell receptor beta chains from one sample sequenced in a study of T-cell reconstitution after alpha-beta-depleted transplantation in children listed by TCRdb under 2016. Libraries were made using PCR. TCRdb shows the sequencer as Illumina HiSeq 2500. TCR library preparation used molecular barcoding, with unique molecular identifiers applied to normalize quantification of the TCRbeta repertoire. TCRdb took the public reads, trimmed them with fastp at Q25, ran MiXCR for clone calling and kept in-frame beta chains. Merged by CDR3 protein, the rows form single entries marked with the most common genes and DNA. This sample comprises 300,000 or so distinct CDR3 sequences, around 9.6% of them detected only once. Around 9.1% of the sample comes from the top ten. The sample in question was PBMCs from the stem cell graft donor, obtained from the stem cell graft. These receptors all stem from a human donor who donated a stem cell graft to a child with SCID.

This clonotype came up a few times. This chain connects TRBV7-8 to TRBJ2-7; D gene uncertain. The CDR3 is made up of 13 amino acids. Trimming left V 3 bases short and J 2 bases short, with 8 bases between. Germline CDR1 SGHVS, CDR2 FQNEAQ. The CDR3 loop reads CASSFYNPYEQYF. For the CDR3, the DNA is TGTGCCAGCAGCTTCTACAACCCCTACGAGCAGTACTTC.

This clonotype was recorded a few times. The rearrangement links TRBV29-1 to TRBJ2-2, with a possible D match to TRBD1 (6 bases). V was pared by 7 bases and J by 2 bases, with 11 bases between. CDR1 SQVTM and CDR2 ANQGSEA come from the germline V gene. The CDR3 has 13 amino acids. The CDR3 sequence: CSGGQSNTGELFF. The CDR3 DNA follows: TGCAGCGGCGGACAGTCCAACACCGGGGAGCTGTTTTTT.